This paragraph reports one T cell receptor (beta chain). Original analysis: For nucleated cells, counts were estimated from reference gene primer amplification. The protocol was immunoSEQ multiplex PCR, while the TCRdb copy is restricted to in-frame clones and leaves out a portion. D and trimming were read from the DNA, whereas the V and J calls and clone size are those reported in that table. The data hold under 150,000 clones, with around 82% observed a single time. This specimen belongs to a study of blood T cell repertoires in COVID-19. Overall study: PBMCs, B-cell-depleted T cells, or T cells were the source of the cDNA or gDNA that made up the material.

The CDR3 extends over 11 amino acids. J lost 5 bases, V lost 8 bases, and 1 base had no gene match. This receptor was obtained from a man aged 60-69 years with active or convalescent COVID-19. The chain employs TRBV12-3 or TRBV12-4 and TRBJ2-3; TRBD2 matches at 7 bases. The sequenced material came from peripheral blood. The CDR3 loop is CASGEGDTQYF. The CDR3 DNA sequence: TGTGCCAGCGGGGAGGGAGATACGCAGTATTTT.